Detailed here is one T cell receptor beta chain. What it recognizes is unknown. The data were obtained in a study of vaccination effects on CD4 cells after COVID-19. Antigen-specific CD4+ T cells were expanded (with viral peptide pools) by the ViraFEST assay ahead of sequencing. On roughly day 10 of culture, CD4+ T cells were separated out. Testing of the vaccine recipients showed negative nucleocapsid antibodies and no prior SARS-CoV-2 infection. Some clones are missing from TCRdb's copy, which holds only in-frame ones; the method was immunoSEQ multiplex PCR. This repertoire shows 35,000 to 50,000 clones, roughly two thirds found once; its top ten account for roughly 24%. The V segment lost 4 bases and the J segment 3 bases; nucleotides outside the gene matches: 7. The V gene's germline CDR1 is SGHRS and CDR2 YFSETQ. This CDR3 region has 17 residues.

The clonotype originates from a human donor who received a COVID-19 vaccine. This chain connects TRBV5-1 to TRBJ2-5; the match to TRBD2 covers 15 bases. The sequences come from CD4+ T cells from PBMCs cultured with HCoV-OC43 spike peptides, collected before COVID-19 vaccination. The subset denotes: HCoV-OC43 spike overlapping peptide pool stimulation. The CDR3 region is CASSPLWTSGGEETQYF. CDR3 in DNA: TGCGCCAGCAGCCCCCTTTGGACTAGCGGGGGGGAAGAGACCCAGTACTTC.